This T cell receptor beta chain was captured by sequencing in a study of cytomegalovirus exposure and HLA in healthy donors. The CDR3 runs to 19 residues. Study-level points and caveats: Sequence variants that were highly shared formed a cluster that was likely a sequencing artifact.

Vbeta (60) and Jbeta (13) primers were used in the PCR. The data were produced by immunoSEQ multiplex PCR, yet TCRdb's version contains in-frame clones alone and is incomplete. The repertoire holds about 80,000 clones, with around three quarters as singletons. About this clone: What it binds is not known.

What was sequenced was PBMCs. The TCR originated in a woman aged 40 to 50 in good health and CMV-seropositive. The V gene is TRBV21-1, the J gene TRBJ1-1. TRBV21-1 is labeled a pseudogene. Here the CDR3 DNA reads TGTGCCGGTCCTTGCGGTTTGAGAGACTCCCTACTAAGGAACACTGAAGCTTTCTTT. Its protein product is CAGPCGLRDSLLRNTEAFF.